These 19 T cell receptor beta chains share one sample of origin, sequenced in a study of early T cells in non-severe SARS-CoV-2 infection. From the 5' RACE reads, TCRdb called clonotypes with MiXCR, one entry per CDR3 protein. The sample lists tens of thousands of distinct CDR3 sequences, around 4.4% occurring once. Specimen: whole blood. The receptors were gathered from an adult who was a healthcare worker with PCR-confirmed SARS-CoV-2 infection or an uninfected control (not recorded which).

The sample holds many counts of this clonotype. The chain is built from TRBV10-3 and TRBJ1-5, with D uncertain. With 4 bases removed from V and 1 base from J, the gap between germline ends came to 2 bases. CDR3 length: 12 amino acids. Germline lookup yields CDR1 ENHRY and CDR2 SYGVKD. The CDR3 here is CAISGSNQPQHF. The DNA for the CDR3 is TGTGCCATCAGTGGGAGCAATCAGCCCCAGCATTTT.

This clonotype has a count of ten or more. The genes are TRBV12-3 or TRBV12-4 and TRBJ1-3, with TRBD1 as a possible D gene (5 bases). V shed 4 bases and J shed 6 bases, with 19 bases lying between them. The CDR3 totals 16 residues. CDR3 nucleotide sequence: TGTGCCAGCAGTTACCCTGAGTTGGGGGAAGAAAACACCATATATTTT. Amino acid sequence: CASSYPELGEENTIYF.

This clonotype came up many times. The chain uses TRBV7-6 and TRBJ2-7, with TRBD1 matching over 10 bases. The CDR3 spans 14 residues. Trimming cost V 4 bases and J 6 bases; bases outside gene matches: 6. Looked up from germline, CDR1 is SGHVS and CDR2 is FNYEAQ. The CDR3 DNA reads TGTGCCAGCAGCTCCGGGACAGGGGTCTCCGAGCAGTACTTC. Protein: CASSSGTGVSEQYF. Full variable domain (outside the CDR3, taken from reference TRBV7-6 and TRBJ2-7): GAGVSQSPRYKVTKRGQDVALRCDPISGHVSLYWYRQALGQGPEFLTYFNYEAQQDKSGLPNDRFSAERPEGSISTLTIQRTEQRDSAMYRCASSSGTGVSEQYFGPGTRLTVT.

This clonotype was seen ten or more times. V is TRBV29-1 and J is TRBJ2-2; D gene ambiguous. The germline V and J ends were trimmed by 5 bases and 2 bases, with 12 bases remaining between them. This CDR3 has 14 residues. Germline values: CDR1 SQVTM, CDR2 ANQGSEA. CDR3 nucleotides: TGCAGCGTTTTCCCTGGCGGAAACACCGGGGAGCTGTTTTTT. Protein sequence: CSVFPGGNTGELFF.

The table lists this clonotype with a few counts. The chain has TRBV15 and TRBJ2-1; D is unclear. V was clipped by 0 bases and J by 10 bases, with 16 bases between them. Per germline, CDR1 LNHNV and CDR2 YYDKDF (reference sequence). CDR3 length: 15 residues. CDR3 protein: CATSRDGSKWGEQFF. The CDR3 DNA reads TGTGCCACCAGCAGAGATGGGTCAAAATGGGGAGAGCAGTTCTTC.

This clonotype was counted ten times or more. DNA of the CDR3: TGTGCCAGCAGCTTAGAAGCAGGGGACTACGAGCAGTACTTC. The encoded protein is CASSLEAGDYEQYF. The chain employs TRBV11-2 and TRBJ2-7, with a tentative D call TRBD1 (6 bases). V was cut by 0 bases and J by 3 bases, with 9 bases left in between. Germline CDR1 is SGHAT and CDR2 is FQNNGV. This CDR3 comprises 14 residues.

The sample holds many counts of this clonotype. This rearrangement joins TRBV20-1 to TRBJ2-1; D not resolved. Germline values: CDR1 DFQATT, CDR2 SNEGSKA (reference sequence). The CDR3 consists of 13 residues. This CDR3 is CSPQVAFHNEQFF. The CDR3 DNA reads TGCAGCCCTCAAGTGGCCTTTCACAATGAGCAGTTCTTC.

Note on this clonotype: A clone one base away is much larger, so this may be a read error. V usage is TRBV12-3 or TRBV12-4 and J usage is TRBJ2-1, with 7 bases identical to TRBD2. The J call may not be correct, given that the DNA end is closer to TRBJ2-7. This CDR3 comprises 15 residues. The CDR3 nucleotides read TGTGCCAGCAGTTTAGTGCGGGAGTGGTTAGATGAGCAGTACTTC. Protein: CASSLVREWLDEQYF.

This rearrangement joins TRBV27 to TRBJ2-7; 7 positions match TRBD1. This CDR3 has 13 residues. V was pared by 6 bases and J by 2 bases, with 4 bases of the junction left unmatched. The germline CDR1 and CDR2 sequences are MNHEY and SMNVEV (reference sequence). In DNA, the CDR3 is TGTGCCAGCAGGGCCGGGACAGCCTACGAGCAGTACTTC. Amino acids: CASRAGTAYEQYF.

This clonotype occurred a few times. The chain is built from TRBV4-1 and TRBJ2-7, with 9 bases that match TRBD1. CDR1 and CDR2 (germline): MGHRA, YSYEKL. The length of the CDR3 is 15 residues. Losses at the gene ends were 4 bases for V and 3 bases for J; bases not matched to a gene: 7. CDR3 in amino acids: CASSLGQGPIYEQYF. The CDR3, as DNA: TGCGCCAGCAGCCTGGGACAGGGACCCATCTACGAGCAGTACTTC.

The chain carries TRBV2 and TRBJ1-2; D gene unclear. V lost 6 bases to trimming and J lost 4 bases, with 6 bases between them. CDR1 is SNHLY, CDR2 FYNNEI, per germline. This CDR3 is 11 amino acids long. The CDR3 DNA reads TGTGCCAGCAGCTATAGCTATGGCTACACCTTC. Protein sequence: CASSYSYGYTF. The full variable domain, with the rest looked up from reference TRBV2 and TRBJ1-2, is EPEVTQTPSHQVTQMGQEVILRCVPISNHLYFYWYRQILGQKVEFLVSFYNNEISEKSEIFDDQFSVERPDGSNFTLKIRSTKLEDSAMYFCASSYSYGYTFGSGTRLTVV.

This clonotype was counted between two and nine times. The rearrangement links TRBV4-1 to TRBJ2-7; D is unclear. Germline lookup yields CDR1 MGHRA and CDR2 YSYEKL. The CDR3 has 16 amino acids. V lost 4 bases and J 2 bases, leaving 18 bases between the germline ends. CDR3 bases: TGCGCCAGCAGCCCATGGGGTAGGAAGAGGACCTACGAGCAGTACTTC. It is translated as CASSPWGRKRTYEQYF.

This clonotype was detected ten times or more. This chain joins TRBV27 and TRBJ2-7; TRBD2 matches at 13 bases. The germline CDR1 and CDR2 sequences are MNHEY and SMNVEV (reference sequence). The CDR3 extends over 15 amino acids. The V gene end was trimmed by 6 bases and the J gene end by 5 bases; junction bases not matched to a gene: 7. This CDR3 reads CASRLAGGGRNEQYF. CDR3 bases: TGTGCCAGCAGACTAGCGGGAGGGGGGAGGAACGAGCAGTACTTC.

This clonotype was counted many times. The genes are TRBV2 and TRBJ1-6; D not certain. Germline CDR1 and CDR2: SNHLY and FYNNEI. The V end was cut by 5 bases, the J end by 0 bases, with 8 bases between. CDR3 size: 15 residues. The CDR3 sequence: CASSPQSSYNSPLHF. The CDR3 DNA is TGTGCCAGCAGTCCACAAAGCTCCTATAATTCACCCCTCCACTTT.

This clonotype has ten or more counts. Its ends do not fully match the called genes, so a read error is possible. The CDR3 loop is CASSLTSGAYNEQFF. The CDR3 coding sequence is TGTGCCAGCAGCCTAACTAGCGGAGCCTACAATGAGCAGTTCTTC. The rearrangement links TRBV7-3 to TRBJ2-1; 8 nucleotides match TRBD2. The germline V gene encodes CDR1 SGHTA and CDR2 FQGTGA. The CDR3 loop spans 15 amino acids.

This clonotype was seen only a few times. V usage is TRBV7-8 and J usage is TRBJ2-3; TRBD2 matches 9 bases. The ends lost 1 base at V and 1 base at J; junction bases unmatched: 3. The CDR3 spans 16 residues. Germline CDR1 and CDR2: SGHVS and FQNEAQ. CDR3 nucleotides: TGTGCCAGCAGCTTAGACCAGCGGGGGGGCACAGATACGCAGTATTTT. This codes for CASSLDQRGGTDTQYF.

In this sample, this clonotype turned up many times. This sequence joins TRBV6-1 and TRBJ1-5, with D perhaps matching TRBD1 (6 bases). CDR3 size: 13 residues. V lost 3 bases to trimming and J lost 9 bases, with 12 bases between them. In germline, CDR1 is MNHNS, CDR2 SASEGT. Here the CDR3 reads CASSDGGQVPQHF. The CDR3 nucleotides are TGTGCCAGCAGTGACGGGGGGCAGGTGCCCCAGCATTTT.

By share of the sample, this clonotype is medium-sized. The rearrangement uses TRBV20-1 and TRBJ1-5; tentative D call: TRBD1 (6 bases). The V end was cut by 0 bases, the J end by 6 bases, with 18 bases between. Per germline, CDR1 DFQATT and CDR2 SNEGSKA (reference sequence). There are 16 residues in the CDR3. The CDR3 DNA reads TGCAGTGCTAGAGATCTCGCAGGGGCGGATCTTCAGCCCCAGCATTTT. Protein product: CSARDLAGADLQPQHF.

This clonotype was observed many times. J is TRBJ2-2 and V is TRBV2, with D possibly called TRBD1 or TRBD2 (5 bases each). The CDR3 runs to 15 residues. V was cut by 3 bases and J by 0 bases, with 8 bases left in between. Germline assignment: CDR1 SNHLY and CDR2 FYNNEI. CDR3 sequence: CASSELGANTGELFF. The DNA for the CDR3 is TGTGCCAGCAGTGAGTTGGGGGCGAACACCGGGGAGCTGTTTTTT. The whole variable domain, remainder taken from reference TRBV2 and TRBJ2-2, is EPEVTQTPSHQVTQMGQEVILRCVPISNHLYFYWYRQILGQKVEFLVSFYNNEISEKSEIFDDQFSVERPDGSNFTLKIRSTKLEDSAMYFCASSELGANTGELFFGEGSRLTVL.